The clone carrying this T cell receptor (beta chain) turned up a few times. These data originate in a study of human T cells and chemical hapten exposure. CDR3 length: 16 amino acids. Germline loops: CDR1 SNHLY, CDR2 FYNNEI. V was trimmed by 6 bases and J by 0 bases, leaving 12 bases between them. TCRdb reprocessed the RACE reads with MiXCR, giving one entry per CDR3 protein. The sample has 90,000 to 110,000 distinct CDR3 sequences, about a tenth seen once. Sample time point: patch test 2, 6 weeks after DPC sensitization. Treatment defined: therapeutic diphenylcyclopropenone sensitization with weekly scalp DPC.

The chain recombines TRBV2 with TRBJ2-6; D gene uncertain. This sequence was found in a middle-aged woman with alopecia areata. Some clones in this sample may be carry-over from other donors' samples. The sample in question was whole blood, obtained in connection with sensitization to the hapten diphenylcyclopropenone (DPC). This CDR3 is CASSATGHSGANVLTF. Here the CDR3 DNA reads TGTGCCAGCAGCGCGACGGGCCACTCTGGGGCCAACGTCCTGACTTTC. The full variable domain, in which reference TRBV2 and TRBJ2-6 provide the parts outside the CDR3, is EPEVTQTPSHQVTQMGQEVILRCVPISNHLYFYWYRQILGQKVEFLVSFYNNEISEKSEIFDDQFSVERPDGSNFTLKIRSTKLEDSAMYFCASSATGHSGANVLTFGAGSRLTVL.